The text below deals with one TCR beta chain. All the people who gave samples were healthy bone marrow donors. Unrecorded immune exposures were likely, despite nominal health at sampling. The source of the sample is a study of cytomegalovirus exposure and HLA in healthy donors. The PCR used 60 Vbeta and 13 Jbeta primers. Profiling relied on immunoSEQ multiplex PCR, and the TCRdb table lists in-frame clones only, not all of them. Among 60,000 or so clones listed, 65% to 80% were seen once. The sequence came from a man in his forties in good health and CMV-seropositive. The sequencing input was PBMCs.

Here the CDR3 DNA reads TGCGCCAGCAGCAAAGGTTTTGGGGCAGGAAACAATGAGCAGTTCTTC. This sequence encodes CASSKGFGAGNNEQFF. The rearrangement joins TRBV5-1 to TRBJ2-1, with a weak D call TRBD1 (5 bases). V lost 4 bases and J lost 5, with 19 bases in between. CDR1 and CDR2 (germline): SGHRS, YFSETQ. The CDR3 has 16 amino acids.